The next 15 T cell receptor beta chains were all read from a single sample in a study of glioma-infiltrating T cells. The iRepertoire nested amplicon-rescue multiplex PCR amplified TCR alpha and beta CDR3s from RNA. TCRdb fed the multiplex PCR reads into MiXCR, producing one record per CDR3 protein. The sample consists of about 89,000 distinct CDR3 sequences, roughly 23% of them appearing once. Sequenced sample: glioma tissue, nonneoplastic brain tissue, or PBMCs (not recorded which). The receptors come from a human donor with low-grade glioma or glioblastoma, undergoing nonglioma brain surgery, or in good health (not recorded which).

The chain is built from TRBV3-1 and TRBJ2-2, with D uncertain. The CDR3 length is 12 residues. The V end was cut by 4 bases, the J end by 7 bases, with 7 bases between. The germline V gene has CDR1 LGHDT and CDR2 YNNKEL (reference sequence). CDR3 nucleotides: TGTGCCAGCAGCCCCTCTTTCGGGGAGCTGTTTTTT. Protein: CASSPSFGELFF.

The chain joins TRBV6-1 to TRBJ1-1; tentatively, D is TRBD1 (6 bases). This CDR3 has 14 amino acids. V lost 5 bases, J lost 7 bases, and 17 bases lay in between. Looked up from germline, CDR1 is MNHNS and CDR2 is SASEGT. The CDR3 here is CASSRSGELGEAFF. As DNA, the CDR3 is TGTGCCAGCAGTAGATCAGGGGAGCTTGGTGAAGCTTTCTTT.

As to this clonotype: Just one base apart from a much larger clone, this may be a read error. This sequence joins TRBV20-1 and TRBJ1-6; the D gene is possibly TRBD1 (6 bases). Germline CDR1 and CDR2: DFQATT and SNEGSKA (reference sequence). This CDR3 has 15 amino acids. With 6 bases removed from V and 9 bases from J, the gap between germline ends came to 21 bases. CDR3 sequence reads: CSARRGSDELSPLHF. The CDR3 region has the DNA TGCAGTGCGAGGAGGGGGTCAGATGAGCTTTCACCCCTCCACTTT.

Worth noting for this clonotype: A clone one base away is much larger, so this may be a read error. J is TRBJ2-7 and V is TRBV19, with TRBD1 matching 9 bases. The ends lost 4 bases at V and 1 base at J; junction bases unmatched: 5. CDR3 length equals 15 residues. CDR1 is LNHDA, CDR2 SQIVND, per germline (reference sequence). CDR3 amino acids: CASSRGQGLSYEQYF. CDR3 DNA sequence: TGTGCCAGTAGTAGGGGACAGGGACTTTCCTACGAGCAGTACTTC. The full variable domain, rest sourced from reference TRBV19 and TRBJ2-7, is DGGITQSPKYLFRKEGQNVTLSCEQNLNHDAMYWYRQDPGQGLRLIYYSQIVNDFQKGDIAEGYSVSREKKESFPLTVTSAQKNPTAFYLCASSRGQGLSYEQYFGPGTRLTVT.

This clonotype was found many times. The chain combines TRBV6-1 with TRBJ2-4; unclear D gene. V lost 7 bases to trimming and J lost 2 bases, with 12 bases between them. Per germline, CDR1 MNHNS and CDR2 SASEGT. CDR3 length: 14 residues. CDR3 DNA: TGTGCCAGCATAGCTGGTTCTACCAAAAACATTCAGTACTTC. Protein sequence: CASIAGSTKNIQYF.

This clonotype was seen repeatedly, ten times or more. V is TRBV7-9 and J is TRBJ2-7, with D hard to call. The CDR3 loop spans 13 amino acids. Per germline, CDR1 SEHNR and CDR2 FQNEAQ (reference sequence). V lost 1 base, J lost 5 bases, and 9 bases lay in between. CDR3 sequence: CASSLVPPDEQYF. The CDR3 coding sequence is TGTGCCAGCAGCTTAGTCCCACCGGACGAGCAGTACTTC.

V usage is TRBV15 and J usage is TRBJ2-1; TRBD2 agrees at 11 bases. The junction had 3 bases not matched to a gene; V was cut back by 3 bases and J by 2 bases. The germline V gene has CDR1 LNHNV and CDR2 YYDKDF (reference sequence). This CDR3 contains 16 residues. In DNA, the CDR3 is TGTGCCACCAGCAGGAGACTAGCGGGGACCTACAATGAGCAGTTCTTC. Translation: CATSRRLAGTYNEQFF.

This clonotype was seen at least ten times. The CDR3 loop reads CASSYRTTYNEQFF. The CDR3 DNA follows: TGTGCCAGCAGTTACAGGACAACCTACAATGAGCAGTTCTTC. The rearrangement uses TRBV6-1 and TRBJ2-1, with D possibly matching TRBD1 (5 bases). The CDR3 length is 14 residues. Germline CDR1 is MNHNS and CDR2 is SASEGT. V was clipped by 5 bases and J by 2 bases, with 10 bases between them.

For this clonotype: A single base separates this from a much larger clone, so it may be a read error. The chain is built from TRBV4-2 and TRBJ2-7; D call uncertain. CDR3 length equals 13 residues. CDR1 LGHNA and CDR2 YNFKEQ come from the germline V gene. The CDR3 is CAGSQATGREQYF. The CDR3 nucleotides are TGTGCCGGCAGCCAAGCGACGGGTCGAGAGCAGTACTTC.

By proportion, this clonotype is medium-sized. The rearrangement joins TRBV6-1 to TRBJ1-1; D may be TRBD1 (5 bases). The CDR3 sequence is 15 residues long. Germline V lookup: CDR1 MNHNS, CDR2 SASEGT. V gave up 5 bases and J gave up 0 bases, with 13 bases separating them. Here the CDR3 DNA reads TGTGCCAGCAGTTTACGACAGAACATGAACACTGAAGCTTTCTTT. Its protein is CASSLRQNMNTEAFF.

This sequence joins TRBV7-9 and TRBJ1-2; possibly TRBD1 for D (5 bases). V lost 5 bases, J lost 2 bases, and 15 bases lay in between. The CDR3 length is 15 residues. Germline V gene data show CDR1 as SEHNR and CDR2 as FQNEAQ (reference sequence). In nucleotides, the CDR3 is TGTGCCAGCAGCCGTAGTGGGGCAGAGAACTATGGCTACACCTTC. Translating it yields CASSRSGAENYGYTF.

This clonotype was seen repeatedly, ten times or more. The chain uses TRBV2 and TRBJ1-2, with D maybe TRBD1 (6 bases). The CDR3 consists of 13 residues. CDR1 and CDR2 (germline): SNHLY, FYNNEI. With 7 bases removed from V and 2 bases from J, the gap between germline ends came to 11 bases. CDR3 sequence: CASTNRVNYGYTF. The CDR3 DNA reads TGTGCCAGCACCAACAGGGTGAACTATGGCTACACCTTC.

The chain is built from TRBV30 and TRBJ1-1; unclear D gene. The germline V and J ends were trimmed by 0 bases and 4 bases, with 9 bases remaining between them. CDR1 is GTSNPN and CDR2 is SVGIG in the germline V gene (reference sequence). This CDR3 is built from 13 residues. The CDR3 coding sequence is TGTGCCTGGAGTGTCGTGGGAGCCACTGAAGCTTTCTTT. Amino acid sequence: CAWSVVGATEAFF.

This clonotype came up many times. This rearrangement joins TRBV29-1 to TRBJ1-1, with D perhaps TRBD1 (5 bases). V lost 6 bases, J lost 1 base, and 12 bases lay in between. The CDR3 consists of 13 residues. Germline CDR1 is SQVTM and CDR2 is ANQGSEA. The CDR3 region is CSVMGQPNTEAFF. The CDR3 DNA is TGCAGCGTGATGGGGCAACCGAACACTGAAGCTTTCTTT.

This clonotype was seen at least ten times. CDR3 bases: TGCAGCGTCAGGACAGGGGGCTTGACCTACAATGAGCAGTTCTTC. This translates into CSVRTGGLTYNEQFF. The rearrangement joins TRBV29-1 to TRBJ2-1; TRBD1 matches at 11 bases. V was pared by 6 bases and J by 2 bases, with 6 bases of the junction left unmatched. CDR3 length: 15 residues. Germline loops: CDR1 SQVTM, CDR2 ANQGSEA.